Presented here are 8 T cell receptor beta chains from one specimen sequenced in a study of T-cell memory formation after mild COVID-19. TCRdb called the 5' RACE reads again in MiXCR, with one record for every CDR3 protein. Of roughly 130,000 distinct CDR3 sequences in the sample, about 15% were seen once. What was sequenced was PBMCs or a T cell subset sorted from them (not recorded which). Source of these receptors: a man younger than 30 who had mild COVID-19 (a few samples of this study predate the infection). Cell type and time point are not known.

This clonotype occurred a few times. The genes are TRBV7-2 and TRBJ1-2, with D perhaps matching TRBD1 (5 bases). The V end lost 1 base, the J end lost 8 bases, and 14 bases lay between the germline ends. Per the germline V gene, CDR1 is SGHTA and CDR2 is FQGNSA. There are 14 residues in the CDR3. The CDR3 sequence: CASSLEPGLGGYTF. The DNA for the CDR3 is TGTGCCAGCAGCTTAGAACCAGGGTTGGGAGGCTACACCTTC.

This clonotype was seen only once. The genes are TRBV9 and TRBJ1-3, with D maybe TRBD1 (5 bases). Germline assignment: CDR1 SGDLS and CDR2 YYNGEE. With 0 bases removed from V and 0 bases from J, the gap between germline ends came to 13 bases. The CDR3 has 17 residues. The CDR3 region is CASSVGDSPSSGNTIYF. The CDR3 DNA is TGTGCCAGCAGCGTAGGCGACAGCCCGAGCTCTGGAAACACCATATATTTT.

This CDR3 reads CASSEGEGTYMDYGYTF. Written as DNA, the CDR3 is TGTGCCAGCAGTGAAGGGGAGGGAACCTATATGGACTATGGCTACACCTTC. J is TRBJ1-2 and V is TRBV2; D unresolved. V gave up 1 base and J gave up 3 bases, with 18 bases separating them. The CDR3 is 17 amino acids. In germline, CDR1 is SNHLY, CDR2 FYNNEI.

This clonotype showed up just a few times. The V call is TRBV5-1, the J call TRBJ2-4, with TRBD2 identical over 13 bases. The CDR3 length is 14 residues. The V gene's germline CDR1 is SGHRS and CDR2 YFSETQ. The junction had 4 bases not matched to a gene; V was cut back by 4 bases and J by 9 bases. The CDR3 loop is CASSGGTSGAIQYF. The CDR3 DNA is TGCGCCAGCAGCGGCGGGACTAGCGGGGCCATTCAGTACTTC.

This clonotype has just a few counts. The rearrangement joins TRBV20-1 to TRBJ2-1, with D possibly TRBD1 on 5 matching bases. The germline CDR1 and CDR2 sequences are DFQATT and SNEGSKA (reference sequence). The CDR3 length is 16 residues. V dropped 1 base and J dropped 3 bases, with 16 bases sitting between them. The CDR3 loop reads CSARGGRAGIYNEQFF. The CDR3 nucleotides are TGCAGTGCTAGAGGAGGAAGGGCAGGGATCTACAATGAGCAGTTCTTC.

This clonotype was seen repeatedly, ten times or more. The genes are TRBV12-3 or TRBV12-4 and TRBJ1-1, with D uncertain. Trimming removed 5 bases at V and 1 base at J, with 11 bases between. The CDR3 is 14 residues long. The CDR3 region is CASSREYSNTEAFF. CDR3 sequence (DNA): TGTGCCAGCAGTCGGGAGTATTCGAACACTGAAGCTTTCTTT.

The chain recombines TRBV21-1 with TRBJ1-1; the table names TRBD1, a call not compared with the DNA. TRBV21-1 is a documented pseudogene. The CDR3 length is 14 residues. CDR3 DNA: TGTGCCAGCAGGATCAGGACAGAAAACACTGAAGCTTTCTTT. This encodes CASRIRTENTEAFF.

This rearrangement joins TRBV12-3 or TRBV12-4 to TRBJ2-5; D unresolved. This CDR3 has 14 amino acids. V lost 4 bases and J lost 0, with 9 bases in between. CDR3 nucleotides: TGTGCCAGCAGTTCCCCGCCCTACCAAGAGACCCAGTACTTC. Translating gives CASSSPPYQETQYF.